This T cell receptor (beta chain) was sequenced for a study of blood T cell repertoires in COVID-19. This clone was observed a single time. The CDR3 runs to 13 residues. Germline V gene data show CDR1 as SGHRS and CDR2 as YFSETQ. V was pared by 7 bases and J by 5 bases, with 16 bases between. Measured with immunoSEQ multiplex PCR; TCRdb has only the in-frame clones, and not every one. Of 150,000 to 200,000 clones in the sample, approximately 80% are singletons; the top ten hold 8% to 9.5%. The rearrangement links TRBV5-1 to TRBJ2-7, with D possibly being TRBD2 (6 bases). The receptor comes from a woman older than 75 with active or convalescent COVID-19. The material sequenced was peripheral blood. CDR3 in amino acids: CASRREESNEQYF. As DNA, the CDR3 is TGCGCCAGCCGGAGGGAAGAATCCAACGAGCAGTACTTC.